The next 5 T cell receptor beta chains were all read from a single sample in a study of cytomegalovirus exposure and HLA in healthy donors. The study ran its PCR with 60 Vbeta and 13 Jbeta primers. Repertoires were generated with immunoSEQ multiplex PCR, while TCRdb's copy carries only in-frame clones and drops some. The sample holds some 96,000 clones, 60% to 80% seen once. The sample consisted of PBMCs. These receptors originate from a man aged 60-69 years in good health and CMV-seronegative.

The chain joins TRBV6-5 to TRBJ1-1, with 8 positions matching TRBD1. The V gene end was trimmed by 4 bases and the J gene end by 7 bases; junction bases not matched to a gene: 5. Germline-derived CDR1 and CDR2 are MNHEY and SVGAGI. The CDR3 totals 13 residues. CDR3 in amino acids: CASSFRQGFEAFF. For the CDR3, the DNA is TGTGCCAGCAGTTTTAGACAGGGGTTTGAAGCTTTCTTT.

V usage is TRBV5-5 and J usage is TRBJ1-1; weak D call: TRBD1 (6 bases). Germline loops: CDR1 SGHKS, CDR2 YYEKEE (reference sequence). V was cut by 4 bases and J by 2 bases, with 9 bases left in between. The CDR3 has 13 residues. CDR3: CASSTGHNTEAFF. CDR3 coding DNA: TGTGCCAGCAGCACGGGACACAACACTGAAGCTTTCTTT.

DNA of the CDR3: TGTGCCAGCAGCGTAGGGTCGGGACTAGCCAAAAACATTCAGTACTTC. Translated: CASSVGSGLAKNIQYF. The chain links TRBV9 to TRBJ2-4; tentatively, D is TRBD2 (6 bases). The germline gives CDR1 SGDLS, CDR2 YYNGEE. V shed 0 bases and J shed 0 bases, with 10 bases lying between them. CDR3 length: 16 amino acids.

The chain uses TRBV5-1 and TRBJ1-4; 9 bases agree with TRBD1. V lost 3 bases and J lost 7; bases outside the gene matches: 7. Germline loops: CDR1 SGHRS, CDR2 YFSETQ. This CDR3 is built from 15 residues. The chain's CDR3 is CASSSGETGGEKLFF. CDR3 bases: TGCGCCAGCAGCTCCGGTGAGACAGGGGGTGAAAAACTGTTTTTT.

The chain couples TRBV5-1 to TRBJ2-5; TRBD2 might be the D (5 bases). Germline V lookup: CDR1 SGHRS, CDR2 YFSETQ. V was shortened by 3 bases and J by 4 bases, with 19 bases between the two germline ends. The CDR3 runs to 16 residues. This CDR3 is CASSSTWTGKGETQYF. The CDR3 DNA reads TGCGCCAGCAGCTCTACTTGGACCGGGAAAGGAGAGACCCAGTACTTC.